This T cell receptor beta chain was profiled in a study of T cells in localized non-small cell lung cancer. CDR1 SNHLY and CDR2 FYNNEI come from the germline V gene. Trimming took 9 bases from V and 4 from J; bases not matched to a gene: 6. The CDR3 totals 14 residues. Generated by immunoSEQ multiplex PCR, the TCRdb table keeps only in-frame clones and is missing some. The profile covers approximately 26,000 clones, with over 75% appearing a single time and 9.6% taken by the ten largest. The origin of this receptor is a man aged 40 to 69 with stage III squamous cell lung carcinoma. This chain uses TRBV2 with TRBJ1-3; 10 bases fit TRBD1. The sequencing here drew on peripheral blood, taken before any cancer treatment. The CDR3 reads CASLTGGAGNTIYF. CDR3 in DNA: TGTGCCAGTTTGACAGGGGGCGCCGGAAACACCATATATTTT.